Presented here are 8 T cell receptor beta chains from one specimen sequenced in a study of cytomegalovirus exposure and HLA in healthy donors (dated by TCRdb to the late 2010s). The library was prepared using the immunoSEQ multiplex PCR assay. This immuneACCESS table, as held by TCRdb, lists in-frame sequences with V and J called but not all clones. Of the missing ones, under half trace to an unresolved V gene in checked studies; the others have no known cause. The sample yields roughly 300,000 clones; roughly 87% were counted once. The ten largest clones represent more than 0.9% of the sample. The sample comprised PBMCs. The receptors come from a woman younger than 45 in good health and CMV-seropositive.

The chain has TRBV7-8 and TRBJ1-2; a weak D match, TRBD1 (6 bases). The CDR3 is made up of 12 amino acids. CDR1 SGHVS and CDR2 FQNEAQ come from the germline V gene. The V end lost 5 bases, the J end lost 6 bases, and 10 bases lay between the germline ends. The CDR3 here is CASSKYRDGYTF. CDR3 bases: TGTGCCAGCAGCAAATACAGGGATGGCTACACCTTC.

The chain couples TRBV4-2 to TRBJ1-1; weak D call: TRBD1 (5 bases). V was pared by 0 bases and J by 8 bases, with 13 bases between. Germline lookup yields CDR1 LGHNA and CDR2 YNFKEQ. This CDR3 is built from 14 residues. For the CDR3, the DNA is TGTGCCAGCAGCCAAGAAGCGTTAGGGACCGAAGCTTTCTTT. Translation: CASSQEALGTEAFF.

This clone was observed a handful of times. The chain couples TRBV20-1 to TRBJ2-7; no clear D gene. The CDR3 is made up of 10 amino acids. Deletions cut 6 bases from V and 7 bases from J, with 10 bases between. Per the germline V gene, CDR1 is DFQATT and CDR2 is SNEGSKA (reference sequence). This CDR3 is CSAPKREQYF. The CDR3 DNA is TGCAGTGCCCCAAAGAGGGAGCAGTACTTC.

V usage is TRBV18 and J usage is TRBJ1-2; 8 positions agree with TRBD1. J lost 7 bases, V lost 2 bases, and 6 bases had no gene match. This CDR3 has 14 residues. CDR1 is KGHSH, CDR2 LQKENI, per germline. The CDR3 DNA sequence: TGTGCCAGCTCACCAGGTCGACAGGGGAGTGGCTACACCTTC. Translation: CASSPGRQGSGYTF. Together with reference TRBV18 and TRBJ1-2, the CDR3 gives the full variable domain: NAGVMQNPRHLVRRRGQEARLRCSPMKGHSHVYWYRQLPEEGLKFMVYLQKENIIDESGMPKERFSAEFPKEGPSILRIQQVVRGDSAAYFCASSPGRQGSGYTFGSGTRLTVV.

This chain joins TRBV9 and TRBJ2-3; D unresolved. The V end was cut by 4 bases, the J end by 2 bases, with 5 bases between. The germline gives CDR1 SGDLS, CDR2 YYNGEE. CDR3 length: 12 amino acids. CDR3 in amino acids: CASSSLTDTQYF. CDR3 DNA sequence: TGTGCCAGCAGCTCTCTCACAGATACGCAGTATTTT.

This chain connects TRBV28 to TRBJ1-4; D unresolved. Trimming removed 2 bases at V and 0 bases at J, with 7 bases between. Germline CDR1 MDHEN, CDR2 SYDVKM. CDR3 length equals 15 residues. The CDR3 sequence is CASSLISATNEKLFF. CDR3 nucleotide sequence: TGTGCCAGCAGTTTAATCAGTGCAACTAATGAAAAACTGTTTTTT.

The chain links TRBV7-3 to TRBJ2-3, with 7 bases lining up with TRBD2. The ends lost 5 bases at V and 2 bases at J; junction bases unmatched: 10. The CDR3 is 16 amino acids. Germline V gene data show CDR1 as SGHTA and CDR2 as FQGTGA. CDR3 in amino acids: CASSSIAGAPTDTQYF. DNA of the CDR3: TGTGCCAGCAGCAGCATAGCGGGCGCTCCCACAGATACGCAGTATTTT. Variable domain in full (rest from reference TRBV7-3 and TRBJ2-3): GAGVSQTPSNKVTEKGKYVELRCDPISGHTALYWYRQSLGQGPEFLIYFQGTGAADDSGLPNDRFFAVRPEGSVSTLKIQRTERGDSAVYLCASSSIAGAPTDTQYFGPGTRLTVL.

This chain connects TRBV5-6 to TRBJ1-1, with unresolved D. The CDR3 spans 13 residues. V shed 1 base and J shed 1 base, with 5 bases lying between them. Germline V gives CDR1 SGHDT, CDR2 YYEEEE. The CDR3 sequence is CASSLMPNTEAFF. In DNA form, the CDR3 reads TGTGCCAGCAGCTTGATGCCGAACACTGAAGCTTTCTTT.